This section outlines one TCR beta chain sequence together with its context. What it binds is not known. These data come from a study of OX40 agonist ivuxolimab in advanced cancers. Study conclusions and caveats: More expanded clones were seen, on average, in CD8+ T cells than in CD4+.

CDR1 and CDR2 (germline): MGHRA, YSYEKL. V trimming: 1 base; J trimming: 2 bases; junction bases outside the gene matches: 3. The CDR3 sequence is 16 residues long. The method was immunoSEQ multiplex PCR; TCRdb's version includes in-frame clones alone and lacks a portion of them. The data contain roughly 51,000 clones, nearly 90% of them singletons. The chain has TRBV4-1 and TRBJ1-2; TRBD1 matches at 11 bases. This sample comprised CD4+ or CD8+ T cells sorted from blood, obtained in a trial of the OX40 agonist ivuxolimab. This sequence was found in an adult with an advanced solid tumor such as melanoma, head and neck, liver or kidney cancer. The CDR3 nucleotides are TGCGCCAGCAGCCAAGTCGGACAGGGGGCCAACTATGGCTACACCTTC. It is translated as CASSQVGQGANYGYTF.